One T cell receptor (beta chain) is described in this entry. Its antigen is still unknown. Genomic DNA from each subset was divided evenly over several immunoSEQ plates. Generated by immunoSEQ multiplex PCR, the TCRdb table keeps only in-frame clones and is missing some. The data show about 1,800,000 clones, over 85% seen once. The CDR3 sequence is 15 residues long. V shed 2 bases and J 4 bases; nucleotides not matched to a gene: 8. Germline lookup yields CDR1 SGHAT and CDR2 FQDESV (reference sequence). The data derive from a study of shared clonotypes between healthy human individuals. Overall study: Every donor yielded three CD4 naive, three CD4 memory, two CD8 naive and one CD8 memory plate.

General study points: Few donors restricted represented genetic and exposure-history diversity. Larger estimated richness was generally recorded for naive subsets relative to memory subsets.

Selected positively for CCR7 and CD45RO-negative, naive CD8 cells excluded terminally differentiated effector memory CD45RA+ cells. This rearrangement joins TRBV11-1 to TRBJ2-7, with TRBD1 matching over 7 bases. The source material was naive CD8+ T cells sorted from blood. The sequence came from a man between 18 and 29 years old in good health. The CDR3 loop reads CASSLSGTARYEQYF. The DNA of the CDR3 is TGTGCCAGCAGCTTATCCGGGACAGCGAGATACGAGCAGTACTTC.